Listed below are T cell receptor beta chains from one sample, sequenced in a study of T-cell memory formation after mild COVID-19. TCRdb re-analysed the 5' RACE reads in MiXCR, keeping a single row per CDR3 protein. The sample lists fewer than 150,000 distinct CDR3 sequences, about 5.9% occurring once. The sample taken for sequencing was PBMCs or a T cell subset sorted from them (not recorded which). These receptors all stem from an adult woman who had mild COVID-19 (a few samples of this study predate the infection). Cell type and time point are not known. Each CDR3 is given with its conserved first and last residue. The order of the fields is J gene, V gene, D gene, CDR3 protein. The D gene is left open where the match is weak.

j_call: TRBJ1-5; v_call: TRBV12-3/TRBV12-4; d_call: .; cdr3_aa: CASSSYGTLGHQPQHF
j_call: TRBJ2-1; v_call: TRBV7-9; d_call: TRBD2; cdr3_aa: CASSLVKWTSGGNYNEQFF
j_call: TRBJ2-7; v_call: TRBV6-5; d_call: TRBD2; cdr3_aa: CASRTSNYEQYF
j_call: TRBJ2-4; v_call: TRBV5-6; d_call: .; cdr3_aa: CASSFYDLSTDIQYF
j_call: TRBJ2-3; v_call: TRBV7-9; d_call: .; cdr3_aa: CASSLVGSLADTQYF
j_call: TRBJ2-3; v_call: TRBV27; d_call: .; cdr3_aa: CASSSSISPGQPQYF
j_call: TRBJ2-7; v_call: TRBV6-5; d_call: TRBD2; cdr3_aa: CASIPRRLAGVASEQYF
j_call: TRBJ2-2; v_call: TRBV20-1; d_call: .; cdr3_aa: CSAQRGTGELFF
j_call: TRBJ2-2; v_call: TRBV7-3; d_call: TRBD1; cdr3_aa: CASSTQGATGELFF
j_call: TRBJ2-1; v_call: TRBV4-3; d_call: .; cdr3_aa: CASSQESGYNEQFF
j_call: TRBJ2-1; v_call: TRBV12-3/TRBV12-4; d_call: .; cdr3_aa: CASSFELGWQFF
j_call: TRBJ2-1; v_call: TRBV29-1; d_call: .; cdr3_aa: CSAWKGGTSVNEQFF
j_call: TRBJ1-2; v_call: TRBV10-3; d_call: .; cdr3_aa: CAISPDSIGYGYTF
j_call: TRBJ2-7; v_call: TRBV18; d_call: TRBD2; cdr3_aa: CASSPPGLAGVYEQYF
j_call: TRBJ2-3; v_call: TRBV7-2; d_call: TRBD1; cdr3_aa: CASSLAGTGRADTQYF
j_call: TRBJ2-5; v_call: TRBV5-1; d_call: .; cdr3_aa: CASSWTRGGKETQYF
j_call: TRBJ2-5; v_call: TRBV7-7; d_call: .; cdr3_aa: CASSLGARAEGETQYF
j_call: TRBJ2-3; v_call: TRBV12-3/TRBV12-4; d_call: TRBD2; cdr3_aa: CASSPRRLAGDYTDTQYF
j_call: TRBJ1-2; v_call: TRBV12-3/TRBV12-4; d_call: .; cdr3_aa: CASSLAPGPGGYTF
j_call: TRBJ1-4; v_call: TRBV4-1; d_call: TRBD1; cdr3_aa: CASSQVIARGFSGTTNEKLFF
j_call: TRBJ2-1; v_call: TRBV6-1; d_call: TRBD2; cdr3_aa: CASSKTSGGSGSSNEQFF
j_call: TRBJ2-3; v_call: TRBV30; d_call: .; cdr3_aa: CAWSGNGLGTDTQYF
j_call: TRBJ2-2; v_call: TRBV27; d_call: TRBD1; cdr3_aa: CASSLGSGTGGTGELFF
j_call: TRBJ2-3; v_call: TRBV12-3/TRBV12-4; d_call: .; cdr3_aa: CASSPRRATDTQYF
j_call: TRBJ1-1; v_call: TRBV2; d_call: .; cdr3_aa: CATIRRTPLNRDTEAFF
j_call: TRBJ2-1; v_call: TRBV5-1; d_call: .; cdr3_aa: CASRPQGGSINEQFF
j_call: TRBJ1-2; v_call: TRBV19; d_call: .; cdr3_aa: CASSIDGGGTNYGYTF
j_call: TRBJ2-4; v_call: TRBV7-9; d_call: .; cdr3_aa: CASSHLAGSALAKNIQYF
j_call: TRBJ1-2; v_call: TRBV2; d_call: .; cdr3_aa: CASSEVGYGYTF
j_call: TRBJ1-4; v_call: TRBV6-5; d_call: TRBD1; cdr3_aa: CASRDRVGNEKLFF
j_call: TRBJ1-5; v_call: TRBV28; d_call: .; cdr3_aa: CASSPLRQGSNQPQHF
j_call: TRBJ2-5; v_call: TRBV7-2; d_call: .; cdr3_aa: CASSPRGSQETQYF
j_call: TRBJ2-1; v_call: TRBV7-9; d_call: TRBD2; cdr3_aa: CASRPSGRSYNEQFF
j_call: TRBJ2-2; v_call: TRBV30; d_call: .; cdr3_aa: CAWSAGRGWTGELFF
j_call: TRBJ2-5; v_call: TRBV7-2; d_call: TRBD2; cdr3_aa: CASSQGTSGNEKTQYF
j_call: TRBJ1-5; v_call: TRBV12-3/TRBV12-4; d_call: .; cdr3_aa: CASSLGLGSNQPQHF
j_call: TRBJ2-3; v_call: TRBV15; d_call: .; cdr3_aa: CATSRVGSWETTDTQYF